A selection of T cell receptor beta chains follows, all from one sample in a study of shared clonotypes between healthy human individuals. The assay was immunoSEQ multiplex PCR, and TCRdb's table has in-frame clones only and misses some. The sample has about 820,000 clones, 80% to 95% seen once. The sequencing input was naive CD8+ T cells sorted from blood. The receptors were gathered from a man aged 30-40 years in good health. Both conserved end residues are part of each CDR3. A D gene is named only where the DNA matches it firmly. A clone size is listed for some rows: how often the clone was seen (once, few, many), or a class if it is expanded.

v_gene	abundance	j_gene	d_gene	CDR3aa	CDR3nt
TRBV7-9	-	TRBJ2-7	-	CASSPRDSPPIYEQYF	TGTGCCAGCAGCCCGCGGGACTCGCCACCTATCTACGAGCAGTACTTC
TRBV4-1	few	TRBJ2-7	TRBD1	CASSWDRTYEQYF	TGCGCCAGCAGTTGGGACAGGACCTACGAGCAGTACTTC
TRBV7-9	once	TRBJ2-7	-	CASSLSSYEQYF	TGTGCCAGCAGCTTAAGCTCCTACGAGCAGTACTTC
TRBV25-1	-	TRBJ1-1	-	CASSDGGREDTEAFF	TGTGCCAGCAGTGACGGGGGGAGAGAGGACACTGAAGCTTTCTTT
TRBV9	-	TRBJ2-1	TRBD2	CASSAKWGGQYNEQFF	TGTGCCAGCAGCGCCAAATGGGGGGGTCAATACAATGAGCAGTTCTTC
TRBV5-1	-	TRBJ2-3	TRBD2	CASSVGLAGGPGPDTQYF	TGCGCCAGCAGCGTAGGACTAGCGGGAGGGCCCGGACCAGATACGCAGTATTTT
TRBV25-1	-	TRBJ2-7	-	CASTYEYEQYF	TGTGCCAGCACCTACGAGTACGAGCAGTACTTC
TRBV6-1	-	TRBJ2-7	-	CASSGLDSSSYEQYF	TGTGCCAGCAGTGGATTGGACAGTAGCTCCTACGAGCAGTACTTC
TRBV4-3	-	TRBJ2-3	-	CASSQLAKLDTQYF	TGCGCCAGCAGCCAACTCGCGAAGCTTGACACGCAGTATTTT
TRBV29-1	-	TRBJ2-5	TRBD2	CSVEEAGGGETQYF	TGCAGCGTTGAAGAAGCGGGAGGTGGAGAGACCCAGTACTTC
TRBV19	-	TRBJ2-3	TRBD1	CATSKDRGRPDTQYF	TGTGCCACCTCCAAGGACAGGGGGAGGCCAGATACGCAGTATTTT
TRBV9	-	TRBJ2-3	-	CASSHYSTDTQYF	TGTGCCAGCAGTCATTATAGCACAGATACGCAGTATTTT
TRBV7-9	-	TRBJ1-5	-	CASSLGGPGYQPQHF	TGTGCCAGCAGCTTGGGGGGGCCCGGATATCAGCCCCAGCATTTT
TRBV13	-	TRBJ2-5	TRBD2	CASSSGLFETQYF	TGTGCCAGCAGCTCGGGACTATTTGAGACCCAGTACTTC
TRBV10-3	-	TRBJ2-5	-	CAISESGGEETQYF	TGTGCCATCAGTGAGTCAGGGGGAGAAGAGACCCAGTACTTC
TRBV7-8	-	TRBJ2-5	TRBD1	CASGSFFGQGQETQYF	TGTGCCAGCGGTTCCTTCTTCGGACAGGGACAAGAGACCCAGTACTTC
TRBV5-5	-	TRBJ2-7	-	CASSLEVIRDEQYF	TGTGCCAGCAGCTTAGAGGTCATCCGAGACGAGCAGTACTTC
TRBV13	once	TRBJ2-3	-	CASSLAGGARTDTQYF	TGTGCCAGCAGCTTAGCTGGGGGAGCACGGACAGATACGCAGTATTTT
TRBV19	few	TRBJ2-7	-	CASSLGVNEQYF	TGTGCCAGTAGTTTGGGAGTTAACGAGCAGTACTTC
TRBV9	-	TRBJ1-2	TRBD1	CASSVGGTGFVYGYTF	TGTGCCAGCAGCGTAGGCGGGACAGGGTTTGTCTATGGCTACACCTTC
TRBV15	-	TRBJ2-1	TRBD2	CATSPGGTEQFF	TGTGCCACCAGCCCGGGGGGGACTGAGCAGTTCTTC
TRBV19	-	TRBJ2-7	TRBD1	CASRPRGTGAGEQYF	TGTGCCAGTAGACCCCGTGGGACAGGGGCCGGCGAGCAGTACTTC
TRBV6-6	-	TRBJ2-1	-	CASSPRGPTQYNEQFF	TGTGCCAGCAGTCCCCGCGGCCCGACCCAATACAATGAGCAGTTCTTC
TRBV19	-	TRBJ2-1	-	CASRYGVNEQFF	TGTGCCAGTAGATACGGGGTTAATGAGCAGTTCTTC
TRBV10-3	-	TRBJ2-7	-	CAIKDDRTELYEQYF	TGTGCCATCAAGGATGACAGGACGGAGCTTTACGAGCAGTACTTC
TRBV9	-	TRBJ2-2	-	CASSVQGNTGELFF	TGTGCCAGCAGCGTCCAGGGCAACACCGGGGAGCTGTTTTTT
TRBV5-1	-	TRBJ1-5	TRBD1	CASSLTGGFNQPQHF	TGCGCCAGCAGCCTGACAGGGGGCTTCAATCAGCCCCAGCATTTT
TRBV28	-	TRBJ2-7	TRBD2	CASSERGGRYEQYF	TGTGCCAGCAGTGAACGGGGGGGTCGATACGAGCAGTACTTC
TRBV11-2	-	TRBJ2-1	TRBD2	CASSLWTSSYNEQFF	TGTGCCAGCAGCTTATGGACTAGCTCCTACAATGAGCAGTTCTTC
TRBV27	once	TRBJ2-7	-	CASSFNTNYEQYF	TGTGCCAGCAGTTTTAACACAAACTACGAGCAGTACTTC
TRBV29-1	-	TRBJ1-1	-	CSVEQGVASAEAFF	TGCAGCGTTGAGCAGGGTGTAGCTAGCGCTGAAGCTTTCTTT
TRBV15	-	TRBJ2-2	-	CATNLGQTNTGELFF	TGTGCCACCAACTTGGGCCAAACGAACACCGGGGAGCTGTTTTTT
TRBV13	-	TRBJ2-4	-	CASSRLAKNIQYF	TGTGCCAGCAGCCGACTAGCCAAAAACATTCAGTACTTC
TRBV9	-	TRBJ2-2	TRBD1	CASSGRGQGLEAGELFF	TGTGCCAGCAGCGGAAGGGGACAGGGGCTGGAGGCCGGGGAGCTGTTTTTT
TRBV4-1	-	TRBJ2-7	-	CASSQFSSYEQYF	TGCGCCAGCAGCCAATTTAGCTCCTACGAGCAGTACTTC
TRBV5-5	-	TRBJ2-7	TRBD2	CASSLYKTSGRLYEQYF	TGTGCCAGCAGCTTATATAAGACTAGCGGGAGGCTATACGAGCAGTACTTC
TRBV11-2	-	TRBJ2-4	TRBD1	CASSLGGGAMAKNIQYF	TGTGCCAGCAGCTTAGGAGGGGGCGCGATGGCCAAAAACATTCAGTACTTC
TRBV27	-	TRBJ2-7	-	CASSELVGGGEQYF	TGTGCCAGCAGTGAGCTGGTGGGAGGGGGCGAGCAGTACTTC
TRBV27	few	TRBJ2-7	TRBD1	CASSPGTAGYEQYF	TGTGCCAGCAGTCCCGGGACAGCAGGCTACGAGCAGTACTTC
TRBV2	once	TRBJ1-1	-	CASSEEVLDTEAFF	TGTGCCAGCAGTGAGGAGGTTCTTGACACTGAAGCTTTCTTT
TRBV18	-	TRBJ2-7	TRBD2	CASSPPSGRATYEQYF	TGTGCCAGCTCACCACCGTCCGGGAGGGCCACGTACGAGCAGTACTTC
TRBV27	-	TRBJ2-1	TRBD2	CASRETSGNEQFF	TGTGCCAGCAGAGAGACTAGCGGCAATGAGCAGTTCTTC
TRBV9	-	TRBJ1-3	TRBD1	CASSDPFQGAYGSGNTIYF	TGTGCCAGCAGCGACCCCTTTCAGGGGGCTTATGGCTCTGGAAACACCATATATTTT
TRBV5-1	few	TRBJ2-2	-	CASSSFSLSNTGELFF	TGCGCCAGCAGCTCCTTCTCCCTCTCGAACACCGGGGAGCTGTTTTTT
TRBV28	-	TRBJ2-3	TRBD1	CASSFAQSSDRGLTDTQYF	TGTGCCAGCAGTTTTGCGCAATCCTCGGACAGGGGGCTCACAGATACGCAGTATTTT
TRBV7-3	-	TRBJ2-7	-	CASRPLTLYF	TGTGCCAGCAGACCTTTAACCCTGTACTTC
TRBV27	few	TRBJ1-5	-	CASSPSNQPQHF	TGTGCCAGCAGTCCGTCCAATCAGCCCCAGCATTTT
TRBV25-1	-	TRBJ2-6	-	CASSGANVLTF	TGTGCCAGCTCTGGGGCCAACGTCCTGACTTTC
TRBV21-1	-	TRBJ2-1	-	CASSEGPDNEQFF	TGTGCCAGCAGCGAAGGACCGGACAATGAGCAGTTCTTC
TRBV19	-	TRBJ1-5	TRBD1	CASSIGGQEYYSNQPQHF	TGTGCCAGTAGTATAGGGGGACAGGAATATTATAGCAATCAGCCCCAGCATTTT
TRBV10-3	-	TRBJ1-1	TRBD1	CAISTGAEAFF	TGTGCCATCAGTACAGGGGCTGAAGCTTTCTTT
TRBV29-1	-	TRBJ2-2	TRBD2	CSVSPAIAGLGGELFF	TGCAGCGTCTCCCCGGCGATAGCGGGGCTCGGCGGGGAGCTGTTTTTT